One sample yielded the 16 T cell receptor beta chains listed below, sequenced in a study of PD-L1 blockade in urothelial cancer. The data were produced by immunoSEQ multiplex PCR, yet TCRdb's version contains in-frame clones alone and is incomplete. The sample consists of 30,000 to 40,000 clones, around 84% of them appearing once. The sequencing here drew on PBMCs, taken around atezolizumab (anti-PD-L1) treatment. Receptors originate from a man aged 55-75 years with urothelial cancer.

The chain links TRBV15 to TRBJ2-5; the D gene is possibly TRBD1 (5 bases). V lost 1 base, J lost 7 bases, and 13 bases lay in between. The CDR3 has 14 amino acids. CDR1 is LNHNV, CDR2 YYDKDF, per germline (reference sequence). The CDR3: CATSRADSKGTQYF. CDR3 nucleotides: TGTGCCACCAGCAGAGCCGACAGTAAGGGGACCCAGTACTTC.

This chain connects TRBV5-4 to TRBJ1-1; D is possibly TRBD1 (5 bases). V was trimmed by 4 bases and J by 5 bases, leaving 15 bases between them. The V gene's germline CDR1 is SGHNT and CDR2 YYREEE (reference sequence). The CDR3 totals 14 residues. CDR3 region: CASSVSRGGTEAFF. In DNA form, the CDR3 reads TGTGCCAGCAGCGTCAGTAGGGGAGGTACTGAAGCTTTCTTT.

CDR3 residues: CASRTGKETQYF. CDR3 in DNA: TGTGCCAGTAGGACAGGGAAAGAGACCCAGTACTTC. This sequence joins TRBV7-8 and TRBJ2-5; 8 positions match TRBD1. The CDR3 has 12 residues. V shed 9 bases and J 3 bases; nucleotides not matched to a gene: 3. Germline lookup yields CDR1 SGHVS and CDR2 FQNEAQ.

The chain uses TRBV7-2 and TRBJ1-1; the match to TRBD1 covers 8 bases. The germline CDR1 and CDR2 sequences are SGHTA and FQGNSA. V trimming: 4 bases; J trimming: 4 bases; junction bases outside the gene matches: 8. The CDR3 has 15 residues. Written as DNA, the CDR3 is TGTGCCAGCAGCTCACACGTCGGACAGGGCACTGAAGCTTTCTTT. Encoded protein: CASSSHVGQGTEAFF.

The chain has TRBV2 and TRBJ1-5, with TRBD1 matching 7 bases. J gave up 7 bases and V 6 bases, and 9 bases lay outside the gene matches. CDR3 size: 14 residues. CDR1 SNHLY and CDR2 FYNNEI come from the germline V gene. The CDR3 bases are TGTGCCAGCAGAGACGACAGGGTGGAACAGCCCCAGCATTTT. Protein: CASRDDRVEQPQHF.

The chain uses TRBV19 and TRBJ1-2; TRBD1 matches at 8 bases. This CDR3 comprises 17 residues. The V gene end was trimmed by 3 bases and the J gene end by 0 bases; junction bases not matched to a gene: 9. The germline V gene has CDR1 LNHDA and CDR2 SQIVND (reference sequence). CDR3 in DNA: TGTGCCAGTAGTATTAAGGGGACAGGAAAAACTAACTATGGCTACACCTTC. Protein sequence: CASSIKGTGKTNYGYTF.

The rearrangement uses TRBV6-5 and TRBJ1-2; D is possibly TRBD1 (5 bases). This CDR3 spans 14 amino acids. The V end was cut by 2 bases, the J end by 4 bases, with 11 bases between. Germline V gene lookup returns CDR1 MNHEY and CDR2 SVGAGI. In DNA form, the CDR3 reads TGTGCCAGCAGTTACACCAGGGTCGGCTATGGCTACACCTTC. Translated: CASSYTRVGYGYTF.

The CDR3 reads CASSLGQGRDWYGYTF. In DNA form, the CDR3 reads TGTGCCAGCAGTCTAGGACAGGGAAGAGACTGGTATGGCTACACCTTC. The chain employs TRBV7-9 and TRBJ1-2; 8 bases are shared with TRBD1. With 6 bases clipped from V and 5 bases from J, the junction kept 14 bases outside the gene matches. CDR3 length equals 16 residues. Germline CDR1 is SEHNR and CDR2 is FQNEAQ (reference sequence).

This sequence joins TRBV7-2 and TRBJ2-2, with 8 nucleotides matching TRBD1. The V and J ends lost 5 bases and 7 bases, in that order; junction bases with no gene match: 9. The CDR3 runs to 15 residues. Germline V lookup: CDR1 SGHTA, CDR2 FQGNSA. CDR3 nucleotide sequence: TGTGCCAGCAGCCCTCGGACAGGGCAAGGCGGGGAGCTGTTTTTT. Encoded protein: CASSPRTGQGGELFF.

The chain is built from TRBV5-8 and TRBJ1-1, with D possibly TRBD1 on 5 matching bases. Trimming cost V 4 bases and J 3 bases, with 10 bases left between them. Germline-derived CDR1 and CDR2 are SGHTS and YDEGEE. CDR3 length: 13 residues. CDR3 region: CASSKGKDTEAFF. CDR3 nucleotides: TGTGCCAGCAGCAAGGGGAAGGACACTGAAGCTTTCTTT.

The chain recombines TRBV28 with TRBJ1-2; tentatively, D is TRBD1 (6 bases). The CDR3 spans 14 residues. V gave up 9 bases and J gave up 5 bases, with 19 bases separating them. Germline V lookup: CDR1 MDHEN, CDR2 SYDVKM. The CDR3 spells CASSILQGSYGYTF. The CDR3 nucleotides read TGTGCCAGTAGCATTTTACAGGGTTCGTATGGCTACACCTTC.

The chain has TRBV28 and TRBJ1-2; 7 positions match TRBD1. This CDR3 is built from 13 residues. Germline V CDR1 and CDR2: MDHEN, SYDVKM. The junction had 6 bases not matched to a gene; V was cut back by 10 bases and J by 1 base. The CDR3 loop is CATWDSNNYGYTF. CDR3 coding DNA: TGTGCCACCTGGGACAGCAATAACTATGGCTACACCTTC.

This sequence joins TRBV6-5 and TRBJ1-1; D is undetermined. V lost 2 bases to trimming and J lost 1 base, with 11 bases between them. The CDR3 totals 15 residues. Germline assignment: CDR1 MNHEY and CDR2 SVGAGI. CDR3 coding DNA: TGTGCCAGCAGTTACCCGACCCCGGGGAACACTGAAGCTTTCTTT. Its protein product is CASSYPTPGNTEAFF.

The J gene is TRBJ1-3, the V gene TRBV5-1, with no clear D. This CDR3 comprises 16 residues. With 2 bases removed from V and 0 bases from J, the gap between germline ends came to 12 bases. From germline, CDR1 is SGHRS and CDR2 YFSETQ. The CDR3 loop is CASSFEAGSSGNTIYF. The CDR3 nucleotides are TGCGCCAGCAGCTTTGAGGCTGGAAGCTCTGGAAACACCATATATTTT. Filled out from reference TRBV5-1 and TRBJ1-3, the complete variable domain reads KAGVTQTPRYLIKTRGQQVTLSCSPISGHRSVSWYQQTPGQGLQFLFEYFSETQRNKGNFPGRFSGRQFSNSRSEMNVSTLELGDSALYLCASSFEAGSSGNTIYFGEGSWLTVV.

The chain combines TRBV29-1 with TRBJ1-2, with no clear D. This CDR3 contains 12 residues. The germline V and J ends were trimmed by 2 bases and 7 bases, with 11 bases remaining between them. CDR1 and CDR2 from the germline V gene are SQVTM and ANQGSEA. CDR3 region: CSVETSASGYTF. CDR3 bases: TGCAGCGTTGAAACCTCCGCCAGTGGCTACACCTTC.

V gene TRBV28 combines with J gene TRBJ1-2, with D maybe TRBD1 (6 bases). V was shortened by 7 bases and J by 4 bases, with 13 bases between the two germline ends. The CDR3 sequence is 13 residues long. The germline CDR1 and CDR2 sequences are MDHEN and SYDVKM. CDR3 residues: CASIRGGRYGYTF. The CDR3 coding sequence is TGTGCCAGCATTAGGGGGGGCCGCTATGGCTACACCTTC.